This T cell receptor beta chain derives from a study of T cell repertoires in cytomegalovirus infection. Study-level results: It was HLA-C-restricted CMV-specific TCR beta clonotypes that dominated the response ex vivo.

The CDR3 is 15 residues long. Germline CDR1 and CDR2: SGHTA and FQGNSA. V lost 5 bases to trimming and J lost 5 bases, with 16 bases between them. This clonotype was observed many times. Its antigen remains unidentified. TCRdb passed the reads through MiXCR, listing each CDR3 protein once. The sample has 60,000 to 75,000 distinct CDR3 sequences, 3% to 4.5% seen once. The J gene is TRBJ1-5, the V gene TRBV7-2; D is perhaps TRBD1 (6 bases). The sequencing input was PBMCs. The receptor's source is a human donor in good health (CMV status not recorded). Some clones in this sample may be carry-over from other donors' samples. Written as DNA, the CDR3 is TGTGCCAGCAGCCCTAGCACAGGGCATTATCAGCCCCAGCATTTT. This sequence encodes CASSPSTGHYQPQHF.